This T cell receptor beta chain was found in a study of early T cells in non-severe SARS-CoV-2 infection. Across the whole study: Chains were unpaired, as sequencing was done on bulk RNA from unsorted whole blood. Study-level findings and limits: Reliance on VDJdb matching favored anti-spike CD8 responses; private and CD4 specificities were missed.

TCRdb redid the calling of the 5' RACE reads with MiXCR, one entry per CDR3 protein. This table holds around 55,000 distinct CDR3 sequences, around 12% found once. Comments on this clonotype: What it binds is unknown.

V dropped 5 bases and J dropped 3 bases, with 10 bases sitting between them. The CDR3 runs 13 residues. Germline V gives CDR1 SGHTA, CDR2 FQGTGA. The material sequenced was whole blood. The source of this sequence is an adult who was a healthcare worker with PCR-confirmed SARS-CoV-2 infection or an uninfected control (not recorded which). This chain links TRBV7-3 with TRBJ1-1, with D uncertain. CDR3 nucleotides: TGTGCCAGCAGCCTTCTGTCACACACTGAAGCTTTCTTT. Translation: CASSLLSHTEAFF.